This T cell receptor beta chain came from a study of radiation and T cells in renal cell carcinoma. Note on this clone: As yet, its antigen is unknown.

The time point denotes: blood 4 weeks post-SBRT, at nephrectomy. The treatment is: 15 Gy SBRT to primary tumor, nephrectomy 4 weeks later. Nephrectomy followed 15 Gy stereotactic body radiation by 4 weeks. After SBRT, blood was collected at 2 and 4 weeks, plus baseline. TCRdb keeps only in-frame clones here, not all; method: immunoSEQ multiplex PCR. Here the sample spans 130,000 to 150,000 clones, approximately 86% being singletons. Findings of the study overall: Baseline intratumoral clonotype presence is unknown without pretreatment biopsies. In blood, top tumor clones expanded by 2 weeks, shrinking by 4.

Germline V CDR1 and CDR2: SGHAT, FQNNGV. V lost 8 bases to trimming and J lost 1 base, with 8 bases between them. CDR3 length equals 13 residues. The material sequenced was blood, taken from a patient whose treatment included radiotherapy and nephrectomy. The V call is TRBV11-2, the J call TRBJ2-2, with unresolved D. This TCR derives from a woman aged 50 to 65 with renal cell carcinoma. The CDR3 region is CASRKGNTGELFF. CDR3 in DNA: TGTGCCAGCCGTAAAGGGAACACCGGGGAGCTGTTTTTT.